These 3 T cell receptor beta chains were sequenced from one sample in a study of T-cell reconstitution after alpha-beta-depleted transplantation in children. The TCRbeta library was prepared with unique molecular identifiers. MiXCR, applied by TCRdb to the PCR reads, yields one record per CDR3 protein. There are about 230,000 distinct CDR3 sequences in the sample; 9.7% occur only once, and about 4.8% lies in the top ten. Sequencing was performed on PBMCs from the stem cell graft donor, taken from the stem cell graft. These TCRs come from a human donor who donated a stem cell graft to a child with SCID.

This clonotype was seen many times. The rearrangement links TRBV6-2 or TRBV6-3 to TRBJ1-5; no clear D. Per the germline V gene, CDR1 is MNHEY and CDR2 is SVGEGT. The germline V and J ends were trimmed by 7 bases and 0 bases, with 13 bases remaining between them. The CDR3 sequence is 15 residues long. For the CDR3, the DNA is TGTGCCAGCACCCCGGACCGACCTAGCAATCAGCCCCAGCATTTT. Amino acids: CASTPDRPSNQPQHF.

This clonotype was seen repeatedly, ten times or more. V gene TRBV5-1 combines with J gene TRBJ1-1; 7 bases are shared with TRBD1. The CDR3 contains 14 residues. Germline V gene data show CDR1 as SGHRS and CDR2 as YFSETQ. With 3 bases clipped from V and 1 base from J, the junction kept 3 bases outside the gene matches. Written as DNA, the CDR3 is TGCGCCAGCAGCTCGGGACAGCAGAACACTGAAGCTTTCTTT. It is translated as CASSSGQQNTEAFF.

The table lists this clonotype with many counts. The chain couples TRBV5-1 to TRBJ2-1; D perhaps matches TRBD2 (5 bases). The V gene lost 5 bases and the J gene lost 5 bases, with 11 bases spanning the gap. CDR3 length equals 13 residues. Germline V gives CDR1 SGHRS, CDR2 YFSETQ. The CDR3 spells CASRDSPNNEQFF. CDR3 nucleotide sequence: TGCGCCAGCAGGGACTCCCCTAACAATGAGCAGTTCTTC. The whole variable domain, remainder taken from reference TRBV5-1 and TRBJ2-1, is KAGVTQTPRYLIKTRGQQVTLSCSPISGHRSVSWYQQTPGQGLQFLFEYFSETQRNKGNFPGRFSGRQFSNSRSEMNVSTLELGDSALYLCASRDSPNNEQFFGPGTRLTVL.